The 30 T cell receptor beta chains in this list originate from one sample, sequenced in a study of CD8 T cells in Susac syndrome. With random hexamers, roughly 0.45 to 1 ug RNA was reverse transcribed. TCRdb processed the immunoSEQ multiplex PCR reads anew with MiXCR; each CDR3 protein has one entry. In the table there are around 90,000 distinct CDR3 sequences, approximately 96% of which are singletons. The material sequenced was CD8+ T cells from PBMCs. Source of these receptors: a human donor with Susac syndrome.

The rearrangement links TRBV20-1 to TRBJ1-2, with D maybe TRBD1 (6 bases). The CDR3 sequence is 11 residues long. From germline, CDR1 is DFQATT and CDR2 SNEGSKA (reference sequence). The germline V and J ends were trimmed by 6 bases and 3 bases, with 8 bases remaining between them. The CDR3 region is CSARTDYGYTF. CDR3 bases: TGCAGTGCCCGGACAGACTATGGCTACACCTTC.

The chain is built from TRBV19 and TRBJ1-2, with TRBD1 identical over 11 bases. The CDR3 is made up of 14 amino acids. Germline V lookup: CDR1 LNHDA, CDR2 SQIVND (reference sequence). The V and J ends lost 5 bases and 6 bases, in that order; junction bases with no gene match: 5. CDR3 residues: CASSWTGGSDGYTF. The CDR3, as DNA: TGTGCCAGTAGTTGGACAGGGGGCTCCGATGGCTACACCTTC.

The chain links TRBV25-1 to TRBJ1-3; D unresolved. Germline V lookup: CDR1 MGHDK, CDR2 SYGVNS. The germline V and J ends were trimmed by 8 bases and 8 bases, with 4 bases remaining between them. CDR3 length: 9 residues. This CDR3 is CASHHTIYF. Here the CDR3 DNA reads TGTGCCAGCCATCACACCATATATTTT.

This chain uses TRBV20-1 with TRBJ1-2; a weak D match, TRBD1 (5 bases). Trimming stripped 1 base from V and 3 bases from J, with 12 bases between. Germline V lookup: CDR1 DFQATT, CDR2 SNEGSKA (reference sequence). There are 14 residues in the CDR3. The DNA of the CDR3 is TGCAGTGCTAGAGGCGCAGGGCTCCACTATGGCTACACCTTC. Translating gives CSARGAGLHYGYTF.

The CDR3 here is CASSPTTDRVVGYTF. The CDR3 DNA reads as TGTGCCAGCAGCCCTACCACGGACCGCGTCGTTGGCTACACCTTC. The V gene is TRBV7-9, the J gene TRBJ1-2; D remains ambiguous. Germline values: CDR1 SEHNR, CDR2 FQNEAQ (reference sequence). V was shortened by 5 bases and J by 7 bases, with 20 bases between the two germline ends. This CDR3 has 15 residues.

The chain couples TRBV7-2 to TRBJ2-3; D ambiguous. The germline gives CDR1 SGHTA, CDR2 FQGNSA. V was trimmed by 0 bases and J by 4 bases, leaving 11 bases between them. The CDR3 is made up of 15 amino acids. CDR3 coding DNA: TGTGCCAGCAGCTTAGCGGTCGATAGAGCAGATACGCAGTATTTT. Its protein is CASSLAVDRADTQYF.

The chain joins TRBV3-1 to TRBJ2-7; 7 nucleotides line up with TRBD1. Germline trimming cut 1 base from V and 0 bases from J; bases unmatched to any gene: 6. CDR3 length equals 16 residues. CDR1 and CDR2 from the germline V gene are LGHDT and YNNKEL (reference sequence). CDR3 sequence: CASSQGVRGSSYEQYF. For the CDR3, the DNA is TGTGCCAGCAGCCAAGGGGTCAGGGGGTCCTCCTACGAGCAGTACTTC.

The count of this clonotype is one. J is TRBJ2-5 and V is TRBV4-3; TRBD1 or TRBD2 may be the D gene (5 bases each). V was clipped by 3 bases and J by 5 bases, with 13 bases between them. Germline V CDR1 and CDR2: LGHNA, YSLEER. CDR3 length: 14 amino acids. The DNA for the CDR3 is TGCGCCAGCAGCCAGGTTACAGGCGGGGAGACCCAGTACTTC. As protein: CASSQVTGGETQYF.

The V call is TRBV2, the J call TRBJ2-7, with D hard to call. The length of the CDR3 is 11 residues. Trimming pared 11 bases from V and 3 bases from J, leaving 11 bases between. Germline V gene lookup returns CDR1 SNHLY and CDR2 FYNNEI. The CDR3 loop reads CASFGDYEQYF. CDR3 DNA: TGTGCCTCCTTCGGAGACTACGAGCAGTACTTC.

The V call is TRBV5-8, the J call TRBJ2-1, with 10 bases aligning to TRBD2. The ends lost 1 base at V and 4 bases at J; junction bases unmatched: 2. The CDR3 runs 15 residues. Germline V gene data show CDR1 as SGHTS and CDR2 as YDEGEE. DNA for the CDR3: TGTGCCAGCAGCTTGACTAGCGGGGTATACAATGAGCAGTTCTTC. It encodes CASSLTSGVYNEQFF.

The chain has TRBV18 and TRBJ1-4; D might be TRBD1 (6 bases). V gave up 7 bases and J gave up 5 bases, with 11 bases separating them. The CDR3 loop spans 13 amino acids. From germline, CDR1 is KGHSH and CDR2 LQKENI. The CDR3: CASLTGPNEKLFF. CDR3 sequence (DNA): TGTGCCAGCTTGACAGGCCCCAATGAAAAACTGTTTTTT. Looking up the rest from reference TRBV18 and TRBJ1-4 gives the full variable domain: NAGVMQNPRHLVRRRGQEARLRCSPMKGHSHVYWYRQLPEEGLKFMVYLQKENIIDESGMPKERFSAEFPKEGPSILRIQQVVRGDSAAYFCASLTGPNEKLFFGSGTQLSVL.

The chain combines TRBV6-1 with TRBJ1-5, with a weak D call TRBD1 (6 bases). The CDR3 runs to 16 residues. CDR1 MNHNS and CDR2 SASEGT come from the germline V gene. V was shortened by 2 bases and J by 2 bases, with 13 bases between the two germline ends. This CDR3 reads CASSEPGEVGNQPQHF. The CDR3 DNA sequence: TGTGCCAGCAGTGAACCAGGGGAAGTCGGCAATCAGCCCCAGCATTTT.

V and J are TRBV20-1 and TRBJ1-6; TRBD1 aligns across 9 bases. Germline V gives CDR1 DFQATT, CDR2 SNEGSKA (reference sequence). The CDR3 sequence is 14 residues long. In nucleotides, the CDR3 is TGCAGCTCTAGACCGGGACAGGGTAATTCACCCCTCCACTTT. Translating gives CSSRPGQGNSPLHF.

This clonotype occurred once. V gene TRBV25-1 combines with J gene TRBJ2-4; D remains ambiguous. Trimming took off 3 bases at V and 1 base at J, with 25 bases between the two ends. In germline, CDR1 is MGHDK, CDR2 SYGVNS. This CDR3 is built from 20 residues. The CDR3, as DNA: TGTGCCAGCAGTGATCCCCCGAGTATGGCCTCATCGAAGGCCAAAAACATTCAGTACTTC. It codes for CASSDPPSMASSKAKNIQYF.

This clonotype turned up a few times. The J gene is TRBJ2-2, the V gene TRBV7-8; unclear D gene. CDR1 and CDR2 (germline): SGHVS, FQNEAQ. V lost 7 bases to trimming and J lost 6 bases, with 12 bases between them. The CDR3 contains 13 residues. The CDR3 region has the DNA TGTGCCAGCAAGCTTACAGATTCCGGGGAGCTGTTTTTT. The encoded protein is CASKLTDSGELFF.

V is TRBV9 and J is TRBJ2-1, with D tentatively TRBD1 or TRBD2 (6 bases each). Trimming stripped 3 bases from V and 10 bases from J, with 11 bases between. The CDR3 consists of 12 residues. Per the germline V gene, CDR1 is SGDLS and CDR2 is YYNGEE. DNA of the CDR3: TGTGCCAGCAGCGCCCCCGGGGGCGAGCAGTTCTTC. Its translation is CASSAPGGEQFF.

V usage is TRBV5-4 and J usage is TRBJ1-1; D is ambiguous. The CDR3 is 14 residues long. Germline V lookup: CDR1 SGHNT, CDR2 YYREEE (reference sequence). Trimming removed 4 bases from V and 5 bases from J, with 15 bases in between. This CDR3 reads CASSLAGGGTEAFF. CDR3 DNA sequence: TGTGCCAGCAGCCTGGCGGGAGGAGGGACTGAAGCTTTCTTT. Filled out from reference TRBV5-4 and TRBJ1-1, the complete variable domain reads ETGVTQSPTHLIKTRGQQVTLRCSSQSGHNTVSWYQQALGQGPQFIFQYYREEENGRGNFPPRFSGLQFPNYSSELNVNALELDDSALYLCASSLAGGGTEAFFGQGTRLTVV.

The CDR3 region is CSAPRDSTGNTIYF. The CDR3 region has the DNA TGCAGTGCACCAAGGGACAGCACTGGAAACACCATATATTTT. The gene calls are TRBV20-1 and TRBJ1-3; 7 bases agree with TRBD1. CDR3 length: 14 amino acids. CDR1 is DFQATT, CDR2 SNEGSKA, per germline (reference sequence). Trimming at V came to 6 bases and at J to 2 bases, leaving 7 bases not matched to a gene.

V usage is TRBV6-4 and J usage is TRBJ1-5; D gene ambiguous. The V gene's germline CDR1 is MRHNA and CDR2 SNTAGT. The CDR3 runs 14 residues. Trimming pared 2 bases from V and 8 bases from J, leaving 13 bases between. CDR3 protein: CASSDGPMGEPQHF. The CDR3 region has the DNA TGTGCCAGCAGTGACGGGCCGATGGGAGAGCCCCAGCATTTT.

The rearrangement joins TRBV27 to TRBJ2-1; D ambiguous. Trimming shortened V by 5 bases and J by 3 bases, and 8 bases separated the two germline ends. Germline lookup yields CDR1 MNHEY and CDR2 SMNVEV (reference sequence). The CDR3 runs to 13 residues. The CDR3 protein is CASSPGFYNEQFF. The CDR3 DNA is TGTGCCAGCAGTCCCGGATTCTACAATGAGCAGTTCTTC.

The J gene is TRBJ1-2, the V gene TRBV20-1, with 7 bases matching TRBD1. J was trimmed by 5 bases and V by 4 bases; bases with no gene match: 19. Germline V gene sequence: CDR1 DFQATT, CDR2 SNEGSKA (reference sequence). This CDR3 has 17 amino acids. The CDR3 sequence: CSATNRDSITIGYGYTF. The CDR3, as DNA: TGCAGTGCTACCAATCGGGACAGCATCACCATTGGGTATGGCTACACCTTC.

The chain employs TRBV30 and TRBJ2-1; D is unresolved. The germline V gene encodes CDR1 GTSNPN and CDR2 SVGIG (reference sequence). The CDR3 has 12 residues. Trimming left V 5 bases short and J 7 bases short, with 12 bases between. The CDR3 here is CAWRFLGNEQFF. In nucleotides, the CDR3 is TGTGCCTGGCGATTCCTCGGGAATGAGCAGTTCTTC.

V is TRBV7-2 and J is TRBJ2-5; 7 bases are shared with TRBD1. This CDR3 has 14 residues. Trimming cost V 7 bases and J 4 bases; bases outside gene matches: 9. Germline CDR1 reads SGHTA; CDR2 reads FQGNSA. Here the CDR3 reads CASMISGGRETQYF. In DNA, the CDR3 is TGTGCCAGCATGATTTCAGGGGGAAGAGAGACCCAGTACTTC.

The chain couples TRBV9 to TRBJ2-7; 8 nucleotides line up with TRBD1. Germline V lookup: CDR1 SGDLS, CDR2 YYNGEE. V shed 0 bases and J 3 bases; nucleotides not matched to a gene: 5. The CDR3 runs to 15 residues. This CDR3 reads CASSVDGTGIYEQYF. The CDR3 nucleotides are TGTGCCAGCAGCGTAGATGGGACAGGCATCTACGAGCAGTACTTC.

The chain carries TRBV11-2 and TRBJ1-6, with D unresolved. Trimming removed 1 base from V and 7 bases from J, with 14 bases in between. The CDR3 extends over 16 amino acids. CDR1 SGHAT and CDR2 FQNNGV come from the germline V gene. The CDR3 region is CASSLALTRTNSPLHF. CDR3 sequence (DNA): TGTGCCAGCAGCTTAGCGTTGACAAGAACCAATTCACCCCTCCACTTT. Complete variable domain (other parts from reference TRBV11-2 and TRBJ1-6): EAGVAQSPRYKIIEKRQSVAFWCNPISGHATLYWYQQILGQGPKLLIQFQNNGVVDDSQLPKDRFSAERLKGVDSTLKIQPAKLEDSAVYLCASSLALTRTNSPLHFGNGTRLTVT.

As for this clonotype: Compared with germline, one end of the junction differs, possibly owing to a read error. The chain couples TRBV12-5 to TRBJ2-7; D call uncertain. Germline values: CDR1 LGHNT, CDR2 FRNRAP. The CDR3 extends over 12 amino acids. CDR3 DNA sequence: TGTGCCAGTGGACGTGGCTCCTACGAGCAGTACTTC. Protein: CASGRGSYEQYF.

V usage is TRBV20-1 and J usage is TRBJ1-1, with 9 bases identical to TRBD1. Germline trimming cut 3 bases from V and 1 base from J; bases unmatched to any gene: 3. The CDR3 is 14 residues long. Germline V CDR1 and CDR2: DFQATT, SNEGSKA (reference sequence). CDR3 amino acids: CSASRDRANTEAFF. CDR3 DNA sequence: TGCAGTGCTAGCAGGGACAGGGCGAACACTGAAGCTTTCTTT.

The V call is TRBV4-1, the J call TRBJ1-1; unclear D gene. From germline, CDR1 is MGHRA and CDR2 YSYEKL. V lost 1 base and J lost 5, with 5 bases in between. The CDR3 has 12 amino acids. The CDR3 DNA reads TGCGCCAGCAGCCAAGTTGGGACTGAAGCTTTCTTT. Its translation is CASSQVGTEAFF.

The CDR3 nucleotides are TGTGCCAGCAGCCTCCCCGCGGGTCAGGGAGAGCAGTTCTTC. Encoded protein: CASSLPAGQGEQFF. The chain uses TRBV9 and TRBJ2-1; perhaps D is TRBD1 or TRBD2 (5 bases each). Trimming took 4 bases from V and 10 from J, leaving 18 bases between them. The CDR3 consists of 14 residues. CDR1 SGDLS and CDR2 YYNGEE come from the germline V gene.

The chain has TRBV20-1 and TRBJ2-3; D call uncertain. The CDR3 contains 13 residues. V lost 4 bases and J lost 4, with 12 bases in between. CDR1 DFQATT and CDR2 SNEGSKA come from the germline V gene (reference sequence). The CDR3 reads CSAIQPPADTQYF. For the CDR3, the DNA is TGCAGTGCTATTCAGCCGCCGGCAGATACGCAGTATTTT.